These 3 T cell receptor beta chains were all obtained from the same sample, sequenced in a study of long-term antiretroviral therapy in people with HIV. Survey-level immunoSEQ v3.0 assays were run. Assay used: immunoSEQ multiplex PCR; TCRdb lists only in-frame clones, some missing. In the table there are over 40,000 clones, around 93% of which are singletons. Sample: unsorted PBMCs, taken around 9.2 years after starting antiretroviral therapy. The receptors derive from a man aged 25 to 40 with HIV.

In its sample, this clone was seen once. This chain's CDR3 is CASSEGASLGANVLTF. The CDR3 nucleotides read TGTGCCAGCAGTGAAGGAGCTTCTCTCGGGGCCAACGTCCTGACTTTC. This rearrangement joins TRBV6-1 to TRBJ2-6; D remains unclear. V lost 1 base to trimming and J lost 4 bases, with 11 bases between them. The CDR3 contains 16 residues. Germline lookup yields CDR1 MNHNS and CDR2 SASEGT.

This chain joins TRBV19 and TRBJ1-5; TRBD1 matches 7 bases. V dropped 6 bases and J dropped 2; count of bases not matched to a gene: 13. Germline loops: CDR1 LNHDA, CDR2 SQIVND (reference sequence). This CDR3 has 17 residues. The CDR3 nucleotides read TGTGCCAGTAGCTCTGTGAGGACAGGACAGGGCAATCAGCCCCAGCATTTT. Translation: CASSSVRTGQGNQPQHF.

V and J are TRBV5-4 and TRBJ2-1; tentative D call: TRBD1 (6 bases). Germline CDR1 reads SGHNT; CDR2 reads YYREEE (reference sequence). The ends were cut back, 5 bases at V and 0 bases at J, with 12 bases in the middle. This CDR3 has 15 residues. The CDR3 sequence is CASRPTGSSYNEQFF. The CDR3 DNA follows: TGTGCCAGCAGACCTACAGGGAGCTCCTACAATGAGCAGTTCTTC.